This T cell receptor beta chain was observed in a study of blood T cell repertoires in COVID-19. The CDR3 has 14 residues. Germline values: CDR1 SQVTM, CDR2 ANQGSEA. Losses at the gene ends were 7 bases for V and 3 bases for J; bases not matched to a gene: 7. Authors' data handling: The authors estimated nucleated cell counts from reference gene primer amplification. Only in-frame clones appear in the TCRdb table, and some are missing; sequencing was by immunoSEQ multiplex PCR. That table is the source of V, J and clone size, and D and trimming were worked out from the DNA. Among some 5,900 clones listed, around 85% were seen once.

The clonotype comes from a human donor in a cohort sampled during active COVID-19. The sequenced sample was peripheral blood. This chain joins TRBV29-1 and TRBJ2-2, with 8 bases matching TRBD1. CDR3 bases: TGCAGCGGCGGGACAGGTATCGACACCGGGGAGCTGTTTTTT. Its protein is CSGGTGIDTGELFF.